The subject of this entry is one TCR beta chain. Its specific antigen is unknown. Base qualities are not at hand, and no much larger clone is one base apart. The approximately 41 donors, aged 6 to 90 years, were systemically healthy Caucasian individuals from Russia. Each donor gave ten milliliters of peripheral blood, drawn into EDTA-treated Vacutainer tubes. Ficoll-Paque density-gradient centrifugation was used to isolate PBMCs, with at least 7 million per sample. Total RNA was extracted from PBMCs with Trizol reagent, with at least 5.5 micrograms obtained per sample. The percentages of naive CD45RAhigh/CD27high T cells were determined by flow cytometry on a PBMC aliquot from every donor. The sample comes from a study of blood T cells in healthy people across ages (dated by TCRdb to between 2014 and 2017). About the full investigation: In model experiments, roughly one uniquely barcoded TCR beta cDNA molecule per two T cells was captured by template switching. Using deep sequencing normalized with unique cDNA molecular identifiers, the study measured how TCR beta repertoire diversity changes with age. The donors were split into four age groups: young (average about 16 years), middle-aged (about 40), aged (roughly 65) and long-lived (more than 80). To avoid experimental bias, donors of different ages were distributed randomly across sequencing lanes. For two donors (one aged 18 to 30 and one aged 80 or older), the study analyzed two additional independent replicas of 1 million unique cDNA reads from the same blood draw.

According to the germline V gene (reference sequence), CDR1 reads DFQATT and CDR2 reads SNEGSKA. At the junction V is shortened by 1 base and J by 8 bases; bases outside the gene matches: 8. Reading from cysteine to phenylalanine, the CDR3 counts 14 amino acids. Only CDR3 DNA remains: 42 bases, in frame from the first base. Study-level results and caveats: Compared with the aged group, more naive CD4+ T cells, fewer expanded clones and increased TCR diversity were shown by the long-lived group, suggesting age selection. Estimates of total diversity based on one million sequenced T cells were regarded as lower bounds and as underestimates. Because the CMV infection status of the donors was unknown, age-related changes in expanded clonotypes may potentially have been confounded. Observed TCR beta diversity correlated strongly with the percentage of naive T cells measured by flow cytometry. Observed TCR beta diversity per million T cells fell roughly linearly with age, and a significant reduction was already apparent by age around 40. Conclusive comparison of naive and antigen-experienced compartments was prevented by the profiling of bulk unsorted PBMCs.

The library was prepared using 5' RACE. Sequenced using an Illumina HiSeq 2500. A second roughly 6 to 12 cycle PCR used a sample-barcoded 5' primer and a J-beta primer mix. Each TCR beta cDNA molecule received a unique molecular identifier from a template-switch 5' adaptor carrying 12 random nucleotides. Each sample yielded at least 3 million CDR3-containing paired-end reads. First-strand cDNA was synthesized from all RNA with the Mint cDNA synthesis kit, primed by a TRBC-specific oligonucleotide. Following uracil-DNA glycosylase treatment, a first 18-cycle PCR with universal primers M1SS and BC2_uni_R was performed on all cDNA. In the original analysis: For normalization, 1 million high-quality reads were randomly selected from each sample, with every read carrying a distinct molecular identifier. Reads with shared molecular identifiers were discarded instead of being binned into consensus sequences. MiTCR, with a Q25 quality threshold and the strictest error-elimination algorithm, was used for CDR3 identification, clonotype clustering and error correction. Lower-bound total TCR beta diversity was estimated with a nonparametric unseen species model using Euler transformation. The public sequencing data were trimmed at Q25 with fastp and processed into clonotypes with MiXCR by TCRdb, which kept only in-frame beta chains. Merged by CDR3 protein, the rows form single entries marked with the most common genes and DNA. The V and J calls and clone size come from TCRdb's table, not from the authors' own analysis. The sample table records around 800,000 distinct CDR3 sequences; around 62% of these occur just once. 28% of the sample is taken by the ten largest.

The receptor's source is a man aged 30-40 years in good health. Recombination linked TRBV20-1 to TRBJ2-3; TRBD2 fits 8 bases in the junction. The sequenced sample was blood. CDR3 sequence: CSARGHGRAGTQYF. The DNA sequence is given as TGCAGTGCTAGAGGCCACGGGAGGGCGGGTACGCAGTATTTT.